These 14 T cell receptor beta chains share one sample of origin, sequenced in a study of vaccination effects on CD4 cells after COVID-19. Profiled with immunoSEQ multiplex PCR; TCRdb holds only in-frame clones, not every one. Of tens of thousands of clones in the sample, around 78% were seen once. These receptors lack a known antigen. Antigen-specific CD4+ T cells were expanded with viral peptide pools in the ViraFEST assay before sequencing. At the end of around eleven days of culture, CD4+ T cells were isolated. Their SARS-CoV-2 infection, verified by PCR, occurred between March and December 2020. The input for sequencing was CD4+ T cells from PBMCs cultured with a peptide pool, taken before COVID-19 vaccination. Receptors originate from a human donor who had a prior SARS-CoV-2 infection.

The chain combines TRBV5-5 with TRBJ2-1, with D tentatively TRBD2 (5 bases). CDR3 length: 14 residues. Trimming cost V 0 bases and J 12 bases, with 16 bases left between them. From germline, CDR1 is SGHKS and CDR2 YYEKEE (reference sequence). The CDR3 sequence: CASSLAPAPRGQFF. CDR3 in DNA: TGTGCCAGCAGCTTGGCTCCAGCCCCCCGGGGGCAGTTCTTC.

V and J are TRBV7-9 and TRBJ2-1; D may be TRBD1 (6 bases). CDR1 SEHNR and CDR2 FQNEAQ come from the germline V gene (reference sequence). With 5 bases removed from V and 4 bases from J, the gap between germline ends came to 18 bases. CDR3 length: 16 amino acids. The CDR3 bases are TGTGCCAGCAGCCGTACCGGACCAGGGGATTACAATGAGCAGTTCTTC. This sequence encodes CASSRTGPGDYNEQFF.

V is TRBV5-1 and J is TRBJ2-1, with D possibly being TRBD1 or TRBD2 (5 bases each). V gave up 0 bases and J gave up 8 bases, with 18 bases separating them. CDR1 SGHRS and CDR2 YFSETQ come from the germline V gene. The CDR3 extends over 16 amino acids. The CDR3 region has the DNA TGCGCCAGCAGCTTGGCCGTGCAGGAGGACAACCATGAGCAGTTCTTC. Translating it yields CASSLAVQEDNHEQFF.

A remark on this clone: The identical CDR3 is also encoded by other nucleotide sequences in the sample. The chain is built from TRBV5-1 and TRBJ2-5; D perhaps matches TRBD2 (5 bases). Germline V gene sequence: CDR1 SGHRS, CDR2 YFSETQ. CDR3 length: 13 residues. The V and J ends lost 4 bases and 5 bases respectively, with 12 bases between them. DNA of the CDR3: TGCGCCAGCAGCCTGCCTGGAGGCGAGACCCAGTACTTC. Translating gives CASSLPGGETQYF.

The V gene is TRBV2, the J gene TRBJ2-3; TRBD1 might be the D (6 bases). V was trimmed by 7 bases and J by 1 base, leaving 12 bases between them. The CDR3 runs 14 residues. Per the germline V gene, CDR1 is SNHLY and CDR2 is FYNNEI. The CDR3 reads CASNRVKGTDTQYF. As DNA, the CDR3 is TGTGCCAGCAACAGGGTGAAGGGCACAGATACGCAGTATTTT.

The chain is built from TRBV4-2 and TRBJ2-3; 9 bases agree with TRBD2. Germline lookup yields CDR1 LGHNA and CDR2 YNFKEQ. The CDR3 sequence is 16 residues long. V was pared by 0 bases and J by 2 bases, with 3 bases of the junction left unmatched. CDR3 protein: CASSQDTSGYTDTQYF. In nucleotides, the CDR3 is TGTGCCAGCAGCCAAGATACTAGCGGGTACACAGATACGCAGTATTTT.

The V and J genes are TRBV21-1 and TRBJ1-2. TRBV21-1 is noted as a pseudogene. The CDR3 totals 17 residues. The CDR3 loop is CASSKALPGGKMYGYTF. CDR3 sequence (DNA): TGTGCCAGCAGCAAAGCGCTTCCGGGGGGGAAAATGTATGGCTACACCTTC.

The chain combines TRBV7-9 with TRBJ2-7; 10 nucleotides match TRBD1. This CDR3 spans 15 amino acids. Germline V CDR1 and CDR2: SEHNR, FQNEAQ (reference sequence). Unmatched junction bases numbered 11, after V lost 6 bases and J lost 6 bases. CDR3 amino acids: CASRTLTGGLGEQYF. The CDR3 DNA sequence: TGTGCCAGCAGAACCCTGACAGGGGGCCTGGGCGAGCAGTACTTC.

This clone has a handful of counts. The chain has TRBV11-2 and TRBJ1-3; D is unresolved. The V gene lost 1 base and the J gene lost 5 bases, with 9 bases spanning the gap. The length of the CDR3 is 14 residues. Germline V gene data show CDR1 as SGHAT and CDR2 as FQNNGV. The CDR3 loop is CASSLVFRRNTIYF. The DNA for the CDR3 is TGTGCCAGCAGCTTAGTCTTCAGGAGAAACACCATATATTTT.

The J gene is TRBJ2-1, the V gene TRBV6-6, with 7 bases fitting TRBD1. Germline loops: CDR1 MNHNY, CDR2 SVGAGI (reference sequence). The V segment lost 2 bases and the J segment 2 bases; nucleotides outside the gene matches: 6. The CDR3 has 16 amino acids. The CDR3: CASSYQAGTAYNEQFF. CDR3 nucleotides: TGTGCCAGCAGTTACCAAGCCGGGACAGCCTACAATGAGCAGTTCTTC.

The chain is built from TRBV30 and TRBJ1-1; no clear D. Per germline, CDR1 GTSNPN and CDR2 SVGIG (reference sequence). The CDR3 is 10 residues long. The V end was cut by 1 base, the J end by 9 bases, with 6 bases between. CDR3 nucleotides: TGTGCCTGGAGTGAGGTCCAAGCTTTCTTT. Translated: CAWSEVQAFF. The whole variable domain, remainder taken from reference TRBV30 and TRBJ1-1, is SQTIHQWPATLVQPVGSPLSLECTVEGTSNPNLYWYRQAAGRGLQLLFYSVGIGQISSEVPQNLSASRPQDRQFILSSKKLLLSDSGFYLCAWSEVQAFFGQGTRLTVV.

The chain links TRBV5-4 to TRBJ2-2; 11 nucleotides align to TRBD2. CDR3 length: 14 residues. Germline V gives CDR1 SGHNT, CDR2 YYREEE (reference sequence). V shed 3 bases and J 6 bases; nucleotides not matched to a gene: 1. The DNA of the CDR3 is TGTGCCAGCAGCTATAGCGGGGGGGCCGGGGAGCTGTTTTTT. It encodes CASSYSGGAGELFF. Full variable domain (missing parts from reference TRBV5-4 and TRBJ2-2): ETGVTQSPTHLIKTRGQQVTLRCSSQSGHNTVSWYQQALGQGPQFIFQYYREEENGRGNFPPRFSGLQFPNYSSELNVNALELDDSALYLCASSYSGGAGELFFGEGSRLTVL.

The chain joins TRBV20-1 to TRBJ2-3; 10 bases agree with TRBD2. The CDR3 spans 13 residues. CDR1 DFQATT and CDR2 SNEGSKA come from the germline V gene (reference sequence). J was trimmed by 10 bases and V by 3 bases; bases with no gene match: 7. CDR3 in DNA: TGCAGTGCTAGTCCCGGGACTAGCGCGGCGCAGTATTTT. Its translation is CSASPGTSAAQYF.

The sample holds a few counts of this clone. J is TRBJ2-2 and V is TRBV5-4, with a weak D call TRBD1 (6 bases). V lost 4 bases to trimming and J lost 5 bases, with 21 bases between them. This CDR3 contains 17 residues. Germline assignment: CDR1 SGHNT and CDR2 YYREEE (reference sequence). Here the CDR3 DNA reads TGTGCCAGCAGCCCGAACCAGAACCAGGGACAAACCGGGGAGCTGTTTTTT. Translating it yields CASSPNQNQGQTGELFF.